The 5 T cell receptor beta chains presented below share a single source sample, sequenced in a study of cytomegalovirus exposure and HLA in healthy donors. Vbeta (60) and Jbeta (13) primers were used in the PCR. Sequenced by immunoSEQ multiplex PCR; TCRdb stores in-frame clones only, minus some. The sample lists some 78,000 clones, 74% occurring once. Sequencing was performed on PBMCs. The receptors here all came from a man aged 35-49 years in good health and CMV-seropositive.

The rearrangement joins TRBV11-2 to TRBJ1-5, with D uncertain. The CDR3 has 14 amino acids. Germline V gene lookup returns CDR1 SGHAT and CDR2 FQNNGV. V shed 0 bases and J shed 6 bases, with 9 bases lying between them. CDR3: CASSLDRVRQPQHF. CDR3 DNA sequence: TGTGCCAGCAGCTTAGATAGAGTCCGTCAGCCCCAGCATTTT.

As concerns this clone: This sample also contains other DNA sequences that code for the same CDR3. The chain links TRBV18 to TRBJ1-5, with 8 bases lining up with TRBD1. The CDR3 is made up of 16 amino acids. In germline, CDR1 is KGHSH, CDR2 LQKENI. After removal of 4 bases from V and 1 base from J, the junction contained 6 bases not matched to a gene. As DNA, the CDR3 is TGTGCCAGCTCACGCGCGGACAGGGCGAGCAATCAGCCCCAGCATTTT. This codes for CASSRADRASNQPQHF.

This clone occurred a few times. This chain joins TRBV5-4 and TRBJ1-1; D unclear. Germline loops: CDR1 SGHNT, CDR2 YYREEE (reference sequence). V was trimmed by 4 bases and J by 4 bases, leaving 23 bases between them. This CDR3 spans 17 amino acids. In DNA form, the CDR3 reads TGTGCCAGCAGCGTTGAGAATGGTGGTGGGCGTTTCACTGAAGCTTTCTTT. Amino acids: CASSVENGGGRFTEAFF. Together with reference TRBV5-4 and TRBJ1-1, the CDR3 gives the full variable domain: ETGVTQSPTHLIKTRGQQVTLRCSSQSGHNTVSWYQQALGQGPQFIFQYYREEENGRGNFPPRFSGLQFPNYSSELNVNALELDDSALYLCASSVENGGGRFTEAFFGQGTRLTVV.

The V call is TRBV15, the J call TRBJ1-6, with 11 nucleotides matching TRBD1. Germline CDR1 is LNHNV and CDR2 is YYDKDF (reference sequence). Trimming removed 1 base from V and 10 bases from J; junction bases left unmatched: 6. CDR3 length: 16 residues. Here the CDR3 DNA reads TGTGCCACCAGCAGAGTGTCAGGACAGGGGGCCTCACCCCTCCACTTT. Residues: CATSRVSGQGASPLHF.

The genes are TRBV9 and TRBJ2-2; 7 nucleotides agree with TRBD1. Germline CDR1 is SGDLS and CDR2 is YYNGEE. V lost 6 bases and J lost 5; bases outside the gene matches: 13. The CDR3 consists of 16 residues. The CDR3 is CASTPGTGALTGELFF. CDR3 bases: TGTGCCAGCACCCCGGGAACAGGGGCGCTAACCGGGGAGCTGTTTTTT. Based on the CDR3 plus reference TRBV9 and TRBJ2-2, the full variable domain is DSGVTQTPKHLITATGQRVTLRCSPRSGDLSVYWYQQSLDQGLQFLIQYYNGEERAKGNILERFSAQQFPDLHSELNLSSLELGDSALYFCASTPGTGALTGELFFGEGSRLTVL.